This passage covers 22 T cell receptor beta chains from one sample sequenced in a study of T-cell memory formation after mild COVID-19. From the 5' RACE reads, TCRdb called clonotypes with MiXCR, one entry per CDR3 protein. Of about 400,000 distinct CDR3 sequences listed, 13% to 15% are singletons. Sequenced input: PBMCs or a T cell subset sorted from them (not recorded which). Receptors were obtained from a man aged 18 to 29 who had mild COVID-19 (a few samples of this study predate the infection). Cell type and time point are not known.

This clonotype was observed at least ten times. The chain has TRBV7-2 and TRBJ1-1, with D possibly TRBD1 on 5 matching bases. Germline assignment: CDR1 SGHTA and CDR2 FQGNSA. This CDR3 comprises 15 residues. V was trimmed by 4 bases and J by 8 bases, leaving 20 bases between them. The CDR3 here is CASSWNDGTGREAFF. Written as DNA, the CDR3 is TGTGCCAGCAGCTGGAACGACGGGACCGGACGAGAAGCTTTCTTT.

V and J are TRBV5-1 and TRBJ2-2, with TRBD1 as a possible D gene (6 bases). The V gene's germline CDR1 is SGHRS and CDR2 YFSETQ. The germline V and J ends were trimmed by 1 base and 7 bases, with 14 bases remaining between them. The CDR3 sequence is 15 residues long. CDR3 sequence: CASSLIPTGIGELFF. In DNA, the CDR3 is TGCGCCAGCAGCTTGATCCCAACAGGGATCGGGGAGCTGTTTTTT.

The table lists this clonotype with a few counts. V is TRBV7-9 and J is TRBJ2-5, with D perhaps TRBD1 or TRBD2 (5 bases each). CDR1 is SEHNR, CDR2 FQNEAQ, per germline (reference sequence). Trimming cost V 4 bases and J 13 bases, with 16 bases left between them. The CDR3 totals 12 residues. The CDR3: CASSSRTGRSYF. The CDR3 DNA follows: TGTGCCAGCAGCTCTCGGACGGGGCGGTCGTACTTC.

As regards this clonotype: It may be a read error: a sequence one base away is much more abundant. V is TRBV7-9 and J is TRBJ2-3, with 8 nucleotides matching TRBD1. The CDR3 sequence is 14 residues long. Germline CDR1 SEHNR, CDR2 FQNEAQ (reference sequence). CDR3 protein: CASSGQGSTDMQYF. CDR3 DNA: TGTGCCAGCTCCGGACAGGGAAGCACAGATATGCAGTATTTT.

This clonotype has at least ten counts. The V call is TRBV7-8, the J call TRBJ2-1, with a tentative D call TRBD1 (6 bases). Germline V gene sequence: CDR1 SGHVS, CDR2 FQNEAQ. The CDR3 has 14 residues. Trimming removed 8 bases from V and 1 base from J, with 12 bases in between. The CDR3 nucleotides are TGTGCCAGCGAGACAGGTACATCCTACAATGAGCAGTTCTTC. Its translation is CASETGTSYNEQFF. The full variable domain, its missing parts supplied by reference TRBV7-8 and TRBJ2-1, is GAGVSQSPRYKVAKRGQDVALRCDPISGHVSLFWYQQALGQGPEFLTYFQNEAQLDKSGLPSDRFFAERPEGSVSTLKIQRTQQEDSAVYLCASETGTSYNEQFFGPGTRLTVL.

The genes are TRBV6-5 and TRBJ2-5; D ambiguous. Per germline, CDR1 MNHEY and CDR2 SVGAGI. The V and J ends lost 6 bases and 0 bases respectively, with 14 bases between them. The CDR3 has 15 amino acids. The CDR3 bases are TGTGCCAGCAGAAGAGCTGCTAGGTACCAAGAGACCCAGTACTTC. This translates into CASRRAARYQETQYF.

The chain carries TRBV12-3 or TRBV12-4 and TRBJ1-1; 9 nucleotides agree with TRBD1. Germline trimming cut 5 bases from V and 9 bases from J; bases unmatched to any gene: 10. CDR3 size: 14 residues. CDR3 coding DNA: TGTGCCAGCAGTCGCGGGACAGGGATGGGTAAAGCTTTCTTT. Its translation is CASSRGTGMGKAFF.

This clonotype has more than one count but fewer than ten. The chain joins TRBV7-9 to TRBJ2-3; TRBD1 matches at 8 bases. The CDR3 contains 17 residues. Looked up from germline, CDR1 is SEHNR and CDR2 is FQNEAQ (reference sequence). The ends lost 5 bases at V and 2 bases at J; junction bases unmatched: 12. The chain's CDR3 is CASSKRPQGQVTDTQYF. The CDR3, as DNA: TGTGCCAGCAGCAAGCGCCCTCAGGGACAGGTCACAGATACGCAGTATTTT.

This clonotype was seen ten or more times. One end of the junction does not line up with germline, which may come from a read error. The chain has TRBV12-3 or TRBV12-4 and TRBJ2-5; either TRBD1 or TRBD2 may supply D (5 bases each). The CDR3 spans 14 residues. The DNA for the CDR3 is TGTGCCAGTACCCGGGGCGGGTCCCTTAAAGGCCAGCACTTC. This gives the protein CASTRGGSLKGQHF.

This clonotype was counted between two and nine times. The CDR3: CASSPWTGAVSYGYTF. For the CDR3, the DNA is TGCGCCAGCAGCCCGTGGACAGGGGCAGTGAGCTATGGCTACACCTTC. The gene calls are TRBV5-1 and TRBJ1-2; 9 bases fit TRBD1. The CDR3 is 16 amino acids. CDR1 SGHRS and CDR2 YFSETQ come from the germline V gene. Losses at the gene ends were 4 bases for V and 4 bases for J; bases not matched to a gene: 11.

This clonotype was counted only a few times. The chain couples TRBV29-1 to TRBJ1-1; 7 bases align to TRBD1. V dropped 4 bases and J dropped 7; count of bases not matched to a gene: 6. The CDR3 totals 12 residues. From germline, CDR1 is SQVTM and CDR2 ANQGSEA. CDR3 nucleotide sequence: TGCAGCGTTGGCATACAGGGGTATGAAGCTTTCTTT. This translates into CSVGIQGYEAFF.

This clonotype was seen repeatedly, ten times or more. The chain is built from TRBV4-3 and TRBJ2-3; D unresolved. The V gene's germline CDR1 is LGHNA and CDR2 YSLEER. V was clipped by 0 bases and J by 6 bases, with 7 bases between them. The CDR3 sequence is 13 residues long. The CDR3 DNA is TGCGCCAGCAGCCAAGAATTTGGGGATACGCAGTATTTT. Its translation is CASSQEFGDTQYF.

This clonotype was detected a few times. The J gene is TRBJ1-3, the V gene TRBV15, with unresolved D. Germline V gives CDR1 LNHNV, CDR2 YYDKDF (reference sequence). V was clipped by 1 base and J by 0 bases, with 7 bases between them. CDR3 length equals 15 residues. The CDR3 region is CATSRVRGSGNTIYF. The CDR3 DNA is TGTGCCACCAGCAGAGTCCGGGGCTCTGGAAACACCATATATTTT.

This chain connects TRBV5-1 to TRBJ1-4; the D gene is possibly TRBD1 (6 bases). This CDR3 is built from 14 residues. Trimming stripped 7 bases from V and 6 bases from J, with 16 bases between. Germline V gives CDR1 SGHRS, CDR2 YFSETQ. The CDR3 DNA follows: TGCGCCAGCGGCCTATCCAGGGGAGATGAAAAACTGTTTTTT. Its translation is CASGLSRGDEKLFF.

The rearrangement links TRBV25-1 to TRBJ2-5; 7 bases match TRBD1. V lost 10 bases, J lost 3 bases, and 11 bases stayed unmatched. Germline lookup yields CDR1 MGHDK and CDR2 SYGVNS. The CDR3 length is 14 residues. DNA for the CDR3: TGTGCCACCCGACCAACCGACAGGGAAGAGACCCAGTACTTC. Its translation is CATRPTDREETQYF.

The gene calls are TRBV4-3 and TRBJ2-6, with D unresolved. The germline V gene encodes CDR1 LGHNA and CDR2 YSLEER. Trimming cost V 0 bases and J 1 base, with 7 bases left between them. CDR3 length: 16 residues. Here the CDR3 DNA reads TGCGCCAGCAGCCAAGAATACGCATCTGGGGCCAACGTCCTGACTTTC. Protein product: CASSQEYASGANVLTF.

This rearrangement joins TRBV5-1 to TRBJ1-2, with 7 bases aligning to TRBD1. The J segment lost 8 bases and the V segment lost 4 bases, leaving 11 bases of the junction unmatched. CDR3 length equals 14 residues. CDR1 and CDR2 from the germline V gene are SGHRS and YFSETQ. The CDR3 reads CASSPGGGTAGYTF. CDR3 sequence (DNA): TGCGCCAGCAGCCCGGGAGGCGGGACAGCCGGCTACACCTTC.

This clonotype came up once. The V and J genes are TRBV6-5 and TRBJ2-5; D ambiguous. Looked up from germline, CDR1 is MNHEY and CDR2 is SVGAGI. Trimming removed 6 bases from V and 5 bases from J, with 13 bases in between. This CDR3 spans 13 amino acids. The CDR3 reads CASSRRHWETQYF. The CDR3 region has the DNA TGTGCCAGCAGCCGACGACATTGGGAGACCCAGTACTTC.

The chain links TRBV3-1 to TRBJ2-7; D is possibly TRBD1 (5 bases). The V end was cut by 1 base, the J end by 2 bases, with 9 bases between. Germline CDR1 LGHDT, CDR2 YNNKEL (reference sequence). The CDR3 is 14 residues long. The CDR3 DNA reads as TGTGCCAGCAGCCAAGGTGGCAGGGCCTACGAGCAGTACGTC. It yields the protein CASSQGGRAYEQYV.

The chain joins TRBV12-3 or TRBV12-4 to TRBJ2-5; no clear D gene. The CDR3 runs 13 residues. V lost 6 bases and J lost 7, with 15 bases in between. The CDR3 here is CASSPSQRSTQYF. DNA for the CDR3: TGTGCCAGCAGCCCCAGCCAGAGGTCGACCCAGTACTTC.

This clonotype has more than one count but fewer than ten. The rearrangement links TRBV5-1 to TRBJ2-7; the D gene is possibly TRBD1 (6 bases). CDR1 and CDR2 from the germline V gene are SGHRS and YFSETQ. CDR3 length: 14 residues. Trimming removed 6 bases from V and 2 bases from J, with 15 bases in between. CDR3 residues: CASTPATGPYEQYF. DNA for the CDR3: TGCGCCAGCACCCCCGCGACAGGCCCCTACGAGCAGTACTTC. Looking up the rest from reference TRBV5-1 and TRBJ2-7 gives the full variable domain: KAGVTQTPRYLIKTRGQQVTLSCSPISGHRSVSWYQQTPGQGLQFLFEYFSETQRNKGNFPGRFSGRQFSNSRSEMNVSTLELGDSALYLCASTPATGPYEQYFGPGTRLTVT.

This clonotype was observed a handful of times. The chain carries TRBV5-6 and TRBJ2-4, with D possibly called TRBD1 or TRBD2 (5 bases each). Germline assignment: CDR1 SGHDT and CDR2 YYEEEE. V was cut by 4 bases and J by 0 bases, with 17 bases left in between. The CDR3 consists of 17 residues. CDR3 DNA: TGTGCCAGCAGCGGGCGCCCCGGGACGAAAGCCAAAAACATTCAGTACTTC. It is translated as CASSGRPGTKAKNIQYF.